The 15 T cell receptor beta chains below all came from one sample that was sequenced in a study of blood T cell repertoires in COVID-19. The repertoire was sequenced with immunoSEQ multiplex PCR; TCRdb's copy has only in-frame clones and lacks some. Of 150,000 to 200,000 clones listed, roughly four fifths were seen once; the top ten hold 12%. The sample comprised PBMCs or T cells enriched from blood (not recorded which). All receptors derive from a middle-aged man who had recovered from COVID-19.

The CDR3 DNA sequence: TGCGCCAGCAGCTTGGGGAACCCAGGAGGGGATCAGCCCCAGCATTTT. Translated: CASSLGNPGGDQPQHF. This chain links TRBV5-1 with TRBJ1-5; tentatively, D is TRBD1 (5 bases). Trimming shortened V by 0 bases and J by 5 bases, and 15 bases separated the two germline ends. Germline CDR1 and CDR2: SGHRS and YFSETQ. The length of the CDR3 is 16 residues. Full variable domain (missing parts from reference TRBV5-1 and TRBJ1-5): KAGVTQTPRYLIKTRGQQVTLSCSPISGHRSVSWYQQTPGQGLQFLFEYFSETQRNKGNFPGRFSGRQFSNSRSEMNVSTLELGDSALYLCASSLGNPGGDQPQHFGDGTRLSIL.

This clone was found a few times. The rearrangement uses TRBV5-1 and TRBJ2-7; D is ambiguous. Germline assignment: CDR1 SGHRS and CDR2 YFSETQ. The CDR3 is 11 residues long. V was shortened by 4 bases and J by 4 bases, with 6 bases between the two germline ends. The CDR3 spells CASSLGYEQYF. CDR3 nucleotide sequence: TGCGCCAGCAGCCTAGGATACGAGCAGTACTTC.

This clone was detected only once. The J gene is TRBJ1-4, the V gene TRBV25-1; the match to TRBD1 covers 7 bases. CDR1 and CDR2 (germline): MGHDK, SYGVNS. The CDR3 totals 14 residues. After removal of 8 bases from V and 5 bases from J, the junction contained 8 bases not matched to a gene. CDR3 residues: CASGVGQSNEKLFF. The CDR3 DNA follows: TGTGCCAGCGGAGTGGGACAGTCGAATGAAAAACTGTTTTTT.

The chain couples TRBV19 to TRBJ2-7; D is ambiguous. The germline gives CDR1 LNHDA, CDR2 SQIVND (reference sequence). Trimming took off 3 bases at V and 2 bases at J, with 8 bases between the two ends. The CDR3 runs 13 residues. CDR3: CASSITPTYEQYF. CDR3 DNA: TGTGCCAGTAGTATCACTCCGACCTACGAGCAGTACTTC.

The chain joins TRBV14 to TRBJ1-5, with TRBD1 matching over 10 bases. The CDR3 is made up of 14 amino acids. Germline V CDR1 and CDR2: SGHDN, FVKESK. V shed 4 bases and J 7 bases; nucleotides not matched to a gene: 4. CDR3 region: CASSRQGANQPQHF. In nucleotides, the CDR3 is TGTGCCAGCAGCCGACAGGGGGCAAACCAGCCCCAGCATTTT.

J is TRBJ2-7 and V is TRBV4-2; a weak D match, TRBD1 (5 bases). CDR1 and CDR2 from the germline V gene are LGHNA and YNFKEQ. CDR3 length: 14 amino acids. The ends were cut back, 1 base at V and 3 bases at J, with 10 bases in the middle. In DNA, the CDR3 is TGTGCCAGCAGCCAAGGACAGAAGGTCTACGAGCAGTACTTC. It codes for CASSQGQKVYEQYF.

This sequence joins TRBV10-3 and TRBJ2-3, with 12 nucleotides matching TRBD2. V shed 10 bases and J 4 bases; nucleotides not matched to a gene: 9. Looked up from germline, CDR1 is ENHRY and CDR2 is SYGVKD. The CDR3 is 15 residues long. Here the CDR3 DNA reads TGTGCCACTAGCGGGAGGGCCCTTCCGGCAGATACGCAGTATTTT. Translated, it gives CATSGRALPADTQYF.

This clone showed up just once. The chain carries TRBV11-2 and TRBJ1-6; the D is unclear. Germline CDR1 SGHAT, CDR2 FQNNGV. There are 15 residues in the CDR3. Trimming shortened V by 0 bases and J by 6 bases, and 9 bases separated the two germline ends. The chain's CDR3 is CASSLESGGNSPLHF. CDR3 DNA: TGTGCCAGCAGCTTAGAATCCGGCGGTAATTCACCCCTCCACTTT.

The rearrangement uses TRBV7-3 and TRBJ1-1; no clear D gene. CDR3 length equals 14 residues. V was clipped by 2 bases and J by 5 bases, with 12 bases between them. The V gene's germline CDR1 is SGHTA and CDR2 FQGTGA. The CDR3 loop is CASSLVGGKTEAFF. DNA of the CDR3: TGTGCCAGCAGCTTAGTGGGAGGGAAAACTGAAGCTTTCTTT.

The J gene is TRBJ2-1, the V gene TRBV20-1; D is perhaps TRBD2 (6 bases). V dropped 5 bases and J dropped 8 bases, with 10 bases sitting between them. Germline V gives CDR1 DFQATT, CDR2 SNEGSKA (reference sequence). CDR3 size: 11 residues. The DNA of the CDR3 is TGCAGTGCTCCGACTAGGGATGAGCAGTTCTTC. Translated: CSAPTRDEQFF.

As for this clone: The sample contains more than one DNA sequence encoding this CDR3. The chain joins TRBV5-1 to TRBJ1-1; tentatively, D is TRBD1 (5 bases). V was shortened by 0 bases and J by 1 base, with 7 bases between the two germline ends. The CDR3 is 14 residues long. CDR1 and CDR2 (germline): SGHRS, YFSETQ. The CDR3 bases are TGCGCCAGCAGCTTGGCGCAGGGGAACACTGAAGCTTTCTTT. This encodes CASSLAQGNTEAFF.

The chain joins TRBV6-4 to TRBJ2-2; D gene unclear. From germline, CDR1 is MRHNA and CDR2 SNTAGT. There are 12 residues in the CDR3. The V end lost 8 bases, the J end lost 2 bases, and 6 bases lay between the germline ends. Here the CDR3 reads CASGPNTGELFF. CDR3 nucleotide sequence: TGTGCCAGCGGCCCCAACACCGGGGAGCTGTTTTTT.

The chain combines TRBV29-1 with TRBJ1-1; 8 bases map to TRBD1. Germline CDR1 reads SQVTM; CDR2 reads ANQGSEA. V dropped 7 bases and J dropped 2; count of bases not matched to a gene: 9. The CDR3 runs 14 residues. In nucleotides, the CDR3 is TGCAGCGCGTACCTTGGGACAGGCAACACTGAAGCTTTCTTT. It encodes CSAYLGTGNTEAFF.

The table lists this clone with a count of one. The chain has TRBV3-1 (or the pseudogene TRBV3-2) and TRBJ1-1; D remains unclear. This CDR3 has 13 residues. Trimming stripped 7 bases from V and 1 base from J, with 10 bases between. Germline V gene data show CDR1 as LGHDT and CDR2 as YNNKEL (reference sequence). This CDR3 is CASTRERNTEAFF. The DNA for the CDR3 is TGTGCCAGCACCCGGGAGCGGAACACTGAAGCTTTCTTT.

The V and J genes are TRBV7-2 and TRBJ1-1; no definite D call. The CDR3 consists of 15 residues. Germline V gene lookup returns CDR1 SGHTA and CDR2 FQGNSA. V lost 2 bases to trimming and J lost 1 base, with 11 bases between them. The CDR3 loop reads CASSLYPGKNTEAFF. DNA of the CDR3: TGTGCCAGCAGCTTATACCCAGGAAAGAACACTGAAGCTTTCTTT.